A single T cell receptor beta chain is shown here with its context. Its antigen is still unknown. These data belong to a study of T cells and Merkel cell carcinoma outcomes. Whole-study findings and limits: In Merkel cell carcinoma, repertoire and T-cell density reportedly predicted outcomes.

Germline loops: CDR1 SGHRS, CDR2 YFSETQ. The CDR3 is 14 residues long. V was pared by 3 bases and J by 5 bases, with 7 bases of the junction left unmatched. Sequencing was performed with immunoSEQ multiplex PCR; in TCRdb, only in-frame clones are kept and a portion is missing. The sample includes about 19,000 clones, around 79% of them seen just once. The chain recombines TRBV5-1 with TRBJ2-7, with 8 bases that match TRBD1. The sample taken for sequencing was tumor tissue from Merkel cell carcinoma. This TCR was sampled from a human donor with Merkel cell carcinoma. CDR3 residues: CASSYRDRRHEQYF. The CDR3 DNA is TGCGCCAGCAGCTACCGGGACAGGAGACACGAGCAGTACTTC.